This paragraph reports one TCR beta chain. Its antigen target is currently unknown. It has no much larger one-base neighbor in the sample; base qualities were not kept. TCRbeta CDR3 regions were amplified from genomic DNA using the immunoSEQ Assay, a bias-controlled multiplex PCR. On the study's bioinformatics: Within the assay, amplification of reference gene primers was used to estimate how many nucleated cells each sample contained. To quantify the absolute abundance of each unique TCRbeta CDR3 rearrangement, sequence reads were collapsed and filtered. Productive Simpson clonality was computed per sample as the square root of Simpson's diversity index over productive rearrangements. Here the immuneACCESS table is served through TCRdb, limited to in-frame sequences with V and J called. Missing clones are a known gap in these copies; in checked studies unresolved V genes cover under half, and the rest lacks a known reason. D and trimming were read from the DNA, whereas the V and J calls and clone size are those reported in that table. This sample comprises hundreds of thousands of clones, nearly 90% of them detected only once. The ten largest clonotypes hold 10% to 15% of the sample.

Taken from cysteine to phenylalanine, the CDR3 has 16 residues. Of the read, only the CDR3 DNA is kept; its 48 bases are in frame from base 1. Between the V and J ends, shortened by 5 bases and 0 bases respectively, the junction contains 16 bases. As encoded in the germline V gene, CDR1 is SGHVS while CDR2 is FNYEAQ. This entry belongs to a study of blood T cell repertoires in COVID-19 (dated by TCRdb to about 2020). In terms of the full investigation: Samples from collaborators originated in the United States, Italy and Spain and spanned both the acute and convalescent phases of COVID-19. The repertoires were released in a freely available public database intended as a resource for research on the immune response to SARS-CoV-2. Where HLA class I and class II types were available, the types were taken from metadata supplied by the sample provider, not from assay-based typing. The prospective study material was composed of cDNA or gDNA derived from T cells, B-cell-depleted T cells, or PBMCs. Samples came from the ongoing ImmuneRACE study (first 160 participants) plus 1,254 subjects from 6 global collaborators. Subjects who had been exposed to COVID-19, were actively infected with it, or had recovered from it provided the deeply sampled blood TCRbeta repertoires that made up the dataset. Sample metadata almost always included a de-identified subject ID, COVID-19 status, age in years and sex. Study-wide findings and limitations: Clinical and demographic metadata were provided uncurated, with the amount varying by source and participant.

A second Seattle source provided samples from volunteer blood donors who had recovered from COVID-19. The collaborating institutions used their own protocols to collect whole blood in K2EDTA tubes. For TCRbeta analysis, collaborators shipped samples in one of three forms: frozen whole blood, isolated PBMCs, or DNA extracted from either of those sample types. This receptor was taken from a woman aged 18-29 years who had recovered from COVID-19. The chain uses TRBV7-6 and TRBJ2-5, with a tentative D gene TRBD2 over 5 matching bases. Sequencing was performed on peripheral blood. Here is the DNA: TGTGCCAGCAGCCTAAACCTCGAGCGGTACCAAGAGACCCAGTACTTC. It encodes CASSLNLERYQETQYF.